This entry concerns a single TCR beta chain. At one boundary the junction diverges from the germline segment, which might be a read error. How the authors handled the data: The assay estimated nucleated cells by amplifying reference gene primers. Here immunoSEQ multiplex PCR was the method, and the copy in TCRdb shows in-frame clones only, minus some. From that table come the V and J calls and clone size; the DNA was used to work out D and trimming. The sample records 300,000 or so clones, 85% to 90% being singletons. The data derive from a study of blood T cell repertoires in COVID-19. CDR1 is SQVTM and CDR2 is ANQGSEA in the germline V gene. The CDR3 spans 13 residues.

This clonotype originated in a woman aged 25 to 39 with COVID-19, enrolled during active disease. The sample was peripheral blood. This chain connects TRBV29-1 to TRBJ1-2; 9 positions match TRBD1. The CDR3 loop is CSAEQGADYGYTF. The CDR3, as DNA: TGCAGCGCTGAACAGGGGGCGGACTATGGCTACACCTTC. The whole variable domain, filled in from reference TRBV29-1 and TRBJ1-2, reads SAVISQKPSRDICQRGTSLTIQCQVDSQVTMMFWYRQQPGQSLTLIATANQGSEATYESGFVIDKFPISRPNLTFSTLTVSNMSPEDSSIYLCSAEQGADYGYTFGSGTRLTVV.